One and the same sample provided the 8 T cell receptor beta chains below, sequenced in a study of vaccination and CD4 T cells after COVID-19 (dated by TCRdb to between 2020 and 2023). Their antigens remain unidentified. Reading the label with the study, this specimen's treatment or condition is: roughly nine-day PBMC culture with coronavirus spike peptide pools or control peptides (ViraFEST assay). Libraries were made using PCR. Sequenced using an Illumina iSeq 100. DNA from cultured CD4+ T cells was subjected to TCR sequencing with the Oncomine TCR Beta short-read assay at the Johns Hopkins FTIC core. Through fastp at Q25 and MiXCR, TCRdb rebuilt clones from the public reads, retaining in-frame beta chains. Rows with one shared CDR3 protein collapse into an entry with the most common genes and DNA. The sample table contains around 13,000 distinct CDR3 sequences; only one count was recorded for approximately 24% of them. Clones ranked in the top ten supply 15% to 20% of the sample.

The sequencing used CD4+ T cells from blood, cultured in vitro, collected after SARS-CoV-2 vaccination. The origin of the receptors is a human donor who had recovered from COVID-19.

This chain connects TRBV4-3 to TRBJ1-5; D is unclear. This CDR3 region has 16 residues. Trimming stripped 0 bases from V and 6 bases from J, with 15 bases between. CDR1 is LGHNA, CDR2 YSLEER, per germline. CDR3 DNA: TGCGCCAGCAGCCAAGACCCCACCCCGTTGGGTCAGCCCCAGCATTTT. This sequence encodes CASSQDPTPLGQPQHF.

The chain is built from TRBV30 and TRBJ1-5; D uncertain. The CDR3 length is 13 residues. The germline CDR1 and CDR2 sequences are GTSNPN and SVGIG (reference sequence). The V end lost 2 bases, the J end lost 0 bases, and 5 bases lay between the germline ends. This chain's CDR3 is CAWSLRSNQPQHF. DNA for the CDR3: TGTGCCTGGAGTCTACGTAGCAATCAGCCCCAGCATTTT.

V is TRBV9 and J is TRBJ2-3; the D gene is possibly TRBD1 (5 bases). The CDR3 covers 15 residues. CDR1 and CDR2 (germline): SGDLS, YYNGEE. Deletions cut 2 bases from V and 1 base from J, with 11 bases between. DNA for the CDR3: TGTGCCAGCAGCGTGGGGATAGGGGGCACAGATACGCAGTATTTT. The encoded protein is CASSVGIGGTDTQYF.

The chain uses TRBV20-1 and TRBJ1-1; D might be TRBD1 (5 bases). CDR1 and CDR2 from the germline V gene are DFQATT and SNEGSKA (reference sequence). The CDR3 spans 11 residues. CDR3 sequence (DNA): TGCAGGGGAGCGAGGGGAACTGAAGCTTTCTTT. Translating it yields CRGARGTEAFF.

This clonotype was seen more than once but under ten times. The chain carries TRBV28 and TRBJ1-6, with 9 bases matching TRBD1. The CDR3 loop spans 17 amino acids. V lost 6 bases and J lost 7; bases outside the gene matches: 13. Germline-derived CDR1 and CDR2 are MDHEN and SYDVKM. The CDR3 loop reads CASRPGTGTRRNSPLHF. CDR3 in DNA: TGTGCCAGCAGACCCGGGACAGGGACTCGTAGGAATTCACCCCTCCACTTT.

The chain is built from TRBV19 and TRBJ1-6; possibly TRBD1 for D (5 bases). V was pared by 6 bases and J by 13 bases, with 16 bases between. CDR1 and CDR2 from the germline V gene are LNHDA and SQIVND (reference sequence). The CDR3 contains 13 residues. The CDR3 protein is CASSPGAGVPLHF. CDR3 nucleotides: TGTGCCAGTAGCCCCGGGGCGGGGGTGCCCCTCCACTTT.

A few counts support this clonotype. The chain couples TRBV6-5 to TRBJ2-7; D is possibly TRBD2 (6 bases). CDR3 length: 15 amino acids. The ends were cut back, 4 bases at V and 1 base at J, with 14 bases in the middle. Germline-derived CDR1 and CDR2 are MNHEY and SVGAGI. The CDR3 is CASSSPGRGSYEQYF. Written as DNA, the CDR3 is TGTGCCAGCAGTTCCCCGGGACGGGGGTCCTACGAGCAGTACTTC.

V gene TRBV5-4 combines with J gene TRBJ1-4; 7 nucleotides align to TRBD1. CDR3 length: 14 residues. Germline V gene sequence: CDR1 SGHNT, CDR2 YYREEE (reference sequence). V shed 3 bases, J shed 8 bases, and the junction held 7 bases outside the gene matches. CDR3 sequence (DNA): TGTGCCAGCAGCTCCCGGGACAGTAGGGAAAAACTGTTTTTT. Translation gives CASSSRDSREKLFF.